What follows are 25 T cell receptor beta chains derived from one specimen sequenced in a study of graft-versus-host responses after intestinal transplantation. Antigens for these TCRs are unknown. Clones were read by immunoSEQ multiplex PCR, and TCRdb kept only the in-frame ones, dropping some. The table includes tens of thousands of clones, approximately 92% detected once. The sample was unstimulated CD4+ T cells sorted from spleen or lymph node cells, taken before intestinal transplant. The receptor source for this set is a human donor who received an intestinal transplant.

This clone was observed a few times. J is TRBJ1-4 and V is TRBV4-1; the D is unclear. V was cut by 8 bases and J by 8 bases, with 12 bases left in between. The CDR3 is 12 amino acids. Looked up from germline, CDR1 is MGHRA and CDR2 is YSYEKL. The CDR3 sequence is CASGLVGEKLFF. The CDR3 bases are TGCGCCAGCGGTTTGGTTGGGGAAAAACTGTTTTTT.

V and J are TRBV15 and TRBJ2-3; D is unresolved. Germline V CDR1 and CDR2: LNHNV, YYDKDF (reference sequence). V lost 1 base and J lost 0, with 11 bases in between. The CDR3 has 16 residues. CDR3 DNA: TGTGCCACCAGCAGAGTTCCAGCACAAAGCACAGATACGCAGTATTTT. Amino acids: CATSRVPAQSTDTQYF.

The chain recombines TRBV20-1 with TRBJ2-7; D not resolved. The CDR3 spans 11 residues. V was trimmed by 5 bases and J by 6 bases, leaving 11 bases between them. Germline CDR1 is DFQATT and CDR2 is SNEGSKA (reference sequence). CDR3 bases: TGCAGTGCTGATAAGCGTGGCGAGCAGTACTTC. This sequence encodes CSADKRGEQYF.

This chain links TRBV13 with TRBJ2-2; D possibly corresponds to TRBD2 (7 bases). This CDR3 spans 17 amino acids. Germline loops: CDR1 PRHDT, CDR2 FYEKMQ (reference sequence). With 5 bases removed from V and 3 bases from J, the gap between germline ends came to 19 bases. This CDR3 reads CASSGSVGAGDTGELFF. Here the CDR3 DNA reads TGTGCCAGCAGCGGATCGGTGGGGGCGGGAGACACCGGGGAGCTGTTTTTT.

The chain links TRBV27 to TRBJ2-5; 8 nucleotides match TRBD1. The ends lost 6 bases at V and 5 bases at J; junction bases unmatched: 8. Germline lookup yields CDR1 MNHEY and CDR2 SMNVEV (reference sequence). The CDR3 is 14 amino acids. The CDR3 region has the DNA TGTGCCAGCAGGCCACAGGGGGAGTGGGAGACCCAGTACTTC. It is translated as CASRPQGEWETQYF.

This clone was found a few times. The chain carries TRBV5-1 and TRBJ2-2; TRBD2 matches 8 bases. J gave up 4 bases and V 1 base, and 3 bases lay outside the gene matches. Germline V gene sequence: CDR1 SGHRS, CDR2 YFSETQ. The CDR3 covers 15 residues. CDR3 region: CASSLYREGTGELFF. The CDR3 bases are TGCGCCAGCAGCTTGTATCGGGAGGGCACCGGGGAGCTGTTTTTT. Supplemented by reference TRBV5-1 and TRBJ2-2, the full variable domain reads KAGVTQTPRYLIKTRGQQVTLSCSPISGHRSVSWYQQTPGQGLQFLFEYFSETQRNKGNFPGRFSGRQFSNSRSEMNVSTLELGDSALYLCASSLYREGTGELFFGEGSRLTVL.

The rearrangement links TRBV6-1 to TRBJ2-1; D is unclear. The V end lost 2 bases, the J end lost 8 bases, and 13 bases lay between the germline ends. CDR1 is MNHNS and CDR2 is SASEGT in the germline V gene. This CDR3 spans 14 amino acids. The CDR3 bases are TGTGCCAGCAGTGAACTGGAAGGTTTCGATGAGCAGTTCTTC. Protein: CASSELEGFDEQFF.

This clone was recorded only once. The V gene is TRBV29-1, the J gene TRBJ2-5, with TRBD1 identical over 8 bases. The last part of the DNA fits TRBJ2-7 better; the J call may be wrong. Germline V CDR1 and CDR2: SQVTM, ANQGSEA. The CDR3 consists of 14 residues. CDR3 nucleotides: TGCAGCGTTGAAAAGGCCAGGGGGCACTACGAGCAGTACTTC. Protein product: CSVEKARGHYEQYF.

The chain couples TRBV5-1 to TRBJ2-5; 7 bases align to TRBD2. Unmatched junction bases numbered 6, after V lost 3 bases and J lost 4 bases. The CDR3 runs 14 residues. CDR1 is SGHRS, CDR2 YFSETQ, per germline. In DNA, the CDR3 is TGCGCCAGCAGCTCCTCCGGGACTATAGAGACCCAGTACTTC. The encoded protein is CASSSSGTIETQYF.

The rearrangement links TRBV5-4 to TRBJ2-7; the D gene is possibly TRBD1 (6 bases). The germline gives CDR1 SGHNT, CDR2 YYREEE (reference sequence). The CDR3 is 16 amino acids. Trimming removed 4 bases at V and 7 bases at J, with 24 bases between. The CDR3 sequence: CASSPRRPGAPREQYF. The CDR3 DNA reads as TGTGCCAGCAGCCCGCGACGGCCAGGGGCACCCCGAGAGCAGTACTTC.

The CDR3 loop is CASSLQGAKNIQYF. The DNA of the CDR3 is TGTGCCAGCAGTCTACAGGGAGCCAAAAACATTCAGTACTTC. The chain combines TRBV28 with TRBJ2-4, with D maybe TRBD1 (6 bases). V lost 5 bases to trimming and J lost 0 bases, with 8 bases between them. This CDR3 has 14 residues. Germline CDR1 is MDHEN and CDR2 is SYDVKM.

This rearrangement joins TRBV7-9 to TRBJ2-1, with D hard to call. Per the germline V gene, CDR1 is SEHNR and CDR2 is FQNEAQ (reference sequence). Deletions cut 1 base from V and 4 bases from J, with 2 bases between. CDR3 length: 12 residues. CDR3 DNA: TGTGCCAGCAGCTTAGGTTACAATGAGCAGTTCTTC. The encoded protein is CASSLGYNEQFF.

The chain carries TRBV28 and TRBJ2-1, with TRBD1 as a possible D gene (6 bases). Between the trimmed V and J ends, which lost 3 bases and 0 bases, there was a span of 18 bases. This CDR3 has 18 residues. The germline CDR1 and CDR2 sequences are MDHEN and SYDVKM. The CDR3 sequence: CASSFLLGGGGSYNEQFF. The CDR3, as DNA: TGTGCCAGCAGTTTTCTATTAGGGGGTGGCGGCTCCTACAATGAGCAGTTCTTC.

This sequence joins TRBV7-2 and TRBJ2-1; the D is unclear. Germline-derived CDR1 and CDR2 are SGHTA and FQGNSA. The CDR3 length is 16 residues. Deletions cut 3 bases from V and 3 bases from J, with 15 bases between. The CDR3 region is CASSLLTQRSYNEQFF. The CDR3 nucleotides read TGTGCCAGCAGCTTGCTGACGCAGAGGAGCTACAATGAGCAGTTCTTC.

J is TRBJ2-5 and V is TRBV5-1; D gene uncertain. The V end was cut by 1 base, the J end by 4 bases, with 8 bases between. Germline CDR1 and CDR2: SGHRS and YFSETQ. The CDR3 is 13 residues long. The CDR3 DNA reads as TGCGCCAGCAGCTTGATTCAGGCAGAGACCCAGTACTTC. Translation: CASSLIQAETQYF.

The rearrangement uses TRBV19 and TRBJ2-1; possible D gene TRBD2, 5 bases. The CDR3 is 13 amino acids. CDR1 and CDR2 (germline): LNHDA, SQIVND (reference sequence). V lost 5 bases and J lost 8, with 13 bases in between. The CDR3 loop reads CASSPVLVHEQFF. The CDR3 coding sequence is TGTGCCAGTAGTCCCGTACTAGTCCATGAGCAGTTCTTC.

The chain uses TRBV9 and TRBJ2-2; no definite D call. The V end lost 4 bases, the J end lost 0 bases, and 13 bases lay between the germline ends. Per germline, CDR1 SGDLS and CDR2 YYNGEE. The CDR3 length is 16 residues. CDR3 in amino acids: CASSPDGIPNTGELFF. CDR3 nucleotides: TGTGCCAGCAGCCCCGACGGAATCCCGAACACCGGGGAGCTGTTTTTT.

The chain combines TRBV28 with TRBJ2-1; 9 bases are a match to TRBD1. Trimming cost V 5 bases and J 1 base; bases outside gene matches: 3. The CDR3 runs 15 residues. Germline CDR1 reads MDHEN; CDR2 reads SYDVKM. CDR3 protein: CASSRQGGSYNEQFF. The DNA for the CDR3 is TGTGCCAGCAGTCGACAGGGGGGTTCCTACAATGAGCAGTTCTTC.

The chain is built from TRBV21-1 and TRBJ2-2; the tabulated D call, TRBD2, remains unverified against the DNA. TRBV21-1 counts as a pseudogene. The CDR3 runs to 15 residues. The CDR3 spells CAIKNSGRGTGELFF. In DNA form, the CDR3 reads TGTGCCATCAAGAATAGCGGGAGAGGCACCGGGGAGCTGTTTTTT.

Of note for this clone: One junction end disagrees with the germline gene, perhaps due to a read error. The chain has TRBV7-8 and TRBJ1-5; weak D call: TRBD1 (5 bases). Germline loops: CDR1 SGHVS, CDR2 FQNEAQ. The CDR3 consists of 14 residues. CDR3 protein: CASSLDSFNQPQHF. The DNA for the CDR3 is TGTGCCAGCAGTTTAGACAGTTTCAATCAGCCCCAGCATTTT.

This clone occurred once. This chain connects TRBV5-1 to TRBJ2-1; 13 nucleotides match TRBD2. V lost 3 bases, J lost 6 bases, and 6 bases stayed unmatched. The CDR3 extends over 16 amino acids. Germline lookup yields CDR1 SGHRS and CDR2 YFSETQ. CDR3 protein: CASSSGLAGVGNEQFF. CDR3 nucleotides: TGCGCCAGCAGCTCAGGACTAGCGGGAGTCGGCAATGAGCAGTTCTTC.

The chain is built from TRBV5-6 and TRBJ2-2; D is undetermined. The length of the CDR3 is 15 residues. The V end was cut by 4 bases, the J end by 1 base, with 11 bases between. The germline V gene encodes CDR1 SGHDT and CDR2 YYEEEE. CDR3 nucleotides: TGTGCCAGCAGCCCCTTGGACGGGAACACCGGGGAGCTGTTTTTT. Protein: CASSPLDGNTGELFF.

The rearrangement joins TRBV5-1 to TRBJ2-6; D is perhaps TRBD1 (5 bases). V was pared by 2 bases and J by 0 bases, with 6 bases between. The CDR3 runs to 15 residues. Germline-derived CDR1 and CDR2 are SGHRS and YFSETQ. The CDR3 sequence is CASSFQGSGANVLTF. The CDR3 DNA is TGCGCCAGCAGCTTTCAGGGCTCTGGGGCCAACGTCCTGACTTTC. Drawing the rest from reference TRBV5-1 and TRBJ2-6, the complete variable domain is KAGVTQTPRYLIKTRGQQVTLSCSPISGHRSVSWYQQTPGQGLQFLFEYFSETQRNKGNFPGRFSGRQFSNSRSEMNVSTLELGDSALYLCASSFQGSGANVLTFGAGSRLTVL.

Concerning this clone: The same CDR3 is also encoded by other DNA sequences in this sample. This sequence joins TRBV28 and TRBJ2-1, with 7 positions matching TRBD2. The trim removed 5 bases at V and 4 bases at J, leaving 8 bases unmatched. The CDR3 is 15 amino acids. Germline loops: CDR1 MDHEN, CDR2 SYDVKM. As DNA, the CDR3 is TGTGCCAGCAGTGCCCCGCTAGCGGCTTACAATGAGCAGTTCTTC. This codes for CASSAPLAAYNEQFF.

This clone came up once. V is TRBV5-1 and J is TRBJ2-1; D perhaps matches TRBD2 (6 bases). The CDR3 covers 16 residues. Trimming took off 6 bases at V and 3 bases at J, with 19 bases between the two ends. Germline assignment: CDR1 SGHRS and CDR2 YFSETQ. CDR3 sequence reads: CASTSSFRENYNEQFF. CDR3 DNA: TGCGCCAGCACGTCGTCGTTCCGGGAGAACTACAATGAGCAGTTCTTC.